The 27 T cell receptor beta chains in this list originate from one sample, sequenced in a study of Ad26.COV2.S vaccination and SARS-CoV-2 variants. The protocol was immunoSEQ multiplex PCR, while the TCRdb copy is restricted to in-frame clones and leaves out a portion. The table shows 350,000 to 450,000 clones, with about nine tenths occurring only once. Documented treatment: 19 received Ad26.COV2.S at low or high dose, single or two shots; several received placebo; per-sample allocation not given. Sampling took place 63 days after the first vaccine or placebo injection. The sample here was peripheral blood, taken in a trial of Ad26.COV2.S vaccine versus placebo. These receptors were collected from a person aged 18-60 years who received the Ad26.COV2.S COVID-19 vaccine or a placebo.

CDR3 sequence reads: CASSPSWYNEQFF. The CDR3, as DNA: TGTGCCAGTAGTCCCTCTTGGTACAATGAGCAGTTCTTC. The genes are TRBV19 and TRBJ2-1; no clear D. V gave up 5 bases and J gave up 4 bases, with 9 bases separating them. Germline V gene sequence: CDR1 LNHDA, CDR2 SQIVND (reference sequence). The CDR3 contains 13 residues.

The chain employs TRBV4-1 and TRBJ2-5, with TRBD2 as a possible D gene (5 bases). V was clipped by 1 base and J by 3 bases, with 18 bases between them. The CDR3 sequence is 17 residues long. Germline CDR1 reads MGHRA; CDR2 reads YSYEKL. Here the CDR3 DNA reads TGCGCCAGCAGCCAAGGTCCACTAGTGGCTCGTGAAGAGACCCAGTACTTC. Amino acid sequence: CASSQGPLVAREETQYF.

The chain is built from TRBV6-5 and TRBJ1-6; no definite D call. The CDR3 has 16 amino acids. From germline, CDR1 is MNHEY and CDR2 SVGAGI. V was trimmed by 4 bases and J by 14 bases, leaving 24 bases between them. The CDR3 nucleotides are TGTGCCAGCAGTTCCTCGGGAAGCTCCTCAGTGCAGGCCCTCCACTTT. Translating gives CASSSSGSSSVQALHF.

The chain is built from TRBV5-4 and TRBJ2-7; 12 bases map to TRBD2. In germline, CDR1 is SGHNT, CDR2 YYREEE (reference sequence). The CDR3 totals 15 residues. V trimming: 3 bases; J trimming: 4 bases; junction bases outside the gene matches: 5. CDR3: CASSSPGLAGYEQYF. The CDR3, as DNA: TGTGCCAGCAGCTCCCCGGGACTAGCGGGTTACGAGCAGTACTTC.

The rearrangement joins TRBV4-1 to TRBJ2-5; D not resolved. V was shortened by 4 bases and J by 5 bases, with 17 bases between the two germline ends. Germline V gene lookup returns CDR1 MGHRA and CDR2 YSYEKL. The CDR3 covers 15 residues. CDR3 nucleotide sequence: TGCGCCAGCAGCCTAACCAGGTCCGGGTTGGAGACCCAGTACTTC. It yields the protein CASSLTRSGLETQYF.

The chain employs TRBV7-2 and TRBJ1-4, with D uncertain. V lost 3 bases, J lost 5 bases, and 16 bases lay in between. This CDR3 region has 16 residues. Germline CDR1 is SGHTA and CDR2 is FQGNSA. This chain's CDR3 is CASSLSLQSKNEKLFF. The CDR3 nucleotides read TGTGCCAGCAGCTTGTCCCTACAAAGCAAGAATGAAAAACTGTTTTTT.

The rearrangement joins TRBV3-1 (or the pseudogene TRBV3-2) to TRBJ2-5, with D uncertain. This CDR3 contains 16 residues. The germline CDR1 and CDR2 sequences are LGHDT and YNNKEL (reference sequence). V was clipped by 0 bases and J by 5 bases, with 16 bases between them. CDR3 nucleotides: TGTGCCAGCAGCCAAGATCTTAGGGAAGAGAGGGAGACCCAGTACTTC. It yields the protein CASSQDLREERETQYF.

The CDR3 DNA reads as TGTGCCTGGAGTCGAGGACTAGCCGGTGAGACCCAGTACTTC. It codes for CAWSRGLAGETQYF. This chain connects TRBV30 to TRBJ2-5, with 8 bases lining up with TRBD2. Germline assignment: CDR1 GTSNPN and CDR2 SVGIG (reference sequence). The CDR3 has 14 residues. V shed 2 bases, J shed 5 bases, and the junction held 7 bases outside the gene matches.

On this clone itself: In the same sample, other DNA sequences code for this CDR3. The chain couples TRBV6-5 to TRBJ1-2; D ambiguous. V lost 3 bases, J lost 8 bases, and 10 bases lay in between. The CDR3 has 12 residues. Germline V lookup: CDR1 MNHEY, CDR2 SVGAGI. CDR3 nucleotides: TGTGCCAGCAGTTATCTGGGGAGAGGCTACACCTTC. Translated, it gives CASSYLGRGYTF.

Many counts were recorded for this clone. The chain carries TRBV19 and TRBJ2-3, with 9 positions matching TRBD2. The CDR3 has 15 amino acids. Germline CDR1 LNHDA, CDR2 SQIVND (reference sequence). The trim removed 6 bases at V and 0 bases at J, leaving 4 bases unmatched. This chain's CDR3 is CASRPAGGSTDTQYF. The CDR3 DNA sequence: TGTGCCAGTAGACCAGCGGGGGGCAGCACAGATACGCAGTATTTT. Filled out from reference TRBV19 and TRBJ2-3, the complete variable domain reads DGGITQSPKYLFRKEGQNVTLSCEQNLNHDAMYWYRQDPGQGLRLIYYSQIVNDFQKGDIAEGYSVSREKKESFPLTVTSAQKNPTAFYLCASRPAGGSTDTQYFGPGTRLTVL.

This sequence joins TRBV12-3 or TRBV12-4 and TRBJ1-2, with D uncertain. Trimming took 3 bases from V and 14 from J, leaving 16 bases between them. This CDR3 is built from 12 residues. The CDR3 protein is CASSLGVPLLTF. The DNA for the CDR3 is TGTGCCAGCAGTTTGGGTGTCCCTCTCTTAACCTTC.

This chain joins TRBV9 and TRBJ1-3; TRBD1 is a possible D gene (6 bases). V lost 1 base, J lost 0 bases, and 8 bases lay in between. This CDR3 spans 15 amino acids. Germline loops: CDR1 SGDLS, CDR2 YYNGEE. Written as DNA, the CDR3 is TGTGCCAGCAGCGTACTAGGGGGCTCTGGAAACACCATATATTTT. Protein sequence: CASSVLGGSGNTIYF. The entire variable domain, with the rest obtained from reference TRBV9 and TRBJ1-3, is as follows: DSGVTQTPKHLITATGQRVTLRCSPRSGDLSVYWYQQSLDQGLQFLIQYYNGEERAKGNILERFSAQQFPDLHSELNLSSLELGDSALYFCASSVLGGSGNTIYFGEGSWLTVV.

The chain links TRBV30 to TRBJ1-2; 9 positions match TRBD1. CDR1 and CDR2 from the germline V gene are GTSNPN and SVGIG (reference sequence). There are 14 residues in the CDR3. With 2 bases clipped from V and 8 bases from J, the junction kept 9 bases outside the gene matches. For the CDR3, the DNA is TGTGCCTGGAGTCCCGACAGGGGGAAAGTAGGCTACACCTTC. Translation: CAWSPDRGKVGYTF.

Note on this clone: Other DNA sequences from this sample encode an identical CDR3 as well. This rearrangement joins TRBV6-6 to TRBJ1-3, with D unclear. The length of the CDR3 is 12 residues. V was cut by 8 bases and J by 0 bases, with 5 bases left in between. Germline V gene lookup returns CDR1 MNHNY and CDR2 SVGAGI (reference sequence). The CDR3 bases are TGTGCCAGCGGGCGCTCTGGAAACACCATATATTTT. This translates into CASGRSGNTIYF.

The CDR3 loop reads CASSLDTQGQPQHF. The CDR3 region has the DNA TGTGCCAGCAGCTTGGACACCCAAGGACAGCCCCAGCATTTT. This chain joins TRBV5-5 and TRBJ1-5, with D hard to call. The germline V gene has CDR1 SGHKS and CDR2 YYEKEE (reference sequence). This CDR3 spans 14 amino acids. Trimming removed 0 bases from V and 7 bases from J, with 11 bases in between.

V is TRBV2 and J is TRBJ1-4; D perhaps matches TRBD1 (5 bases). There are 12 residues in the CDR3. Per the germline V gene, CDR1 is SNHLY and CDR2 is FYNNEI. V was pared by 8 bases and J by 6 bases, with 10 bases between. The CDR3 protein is CASGAEDEKLFF. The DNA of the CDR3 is TGTGCCAGCGGGGCGGAGGATGAAAAACTGTTTTTT. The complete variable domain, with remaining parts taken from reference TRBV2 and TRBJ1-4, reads EPEVTQTPSHQVTQMGQEVILRCVPISNHLYFYWYRQILGQKVEFLVSFYNNEISEKSEIFDDQFSVERPDGSNFTLKIRSTKLEDSAMYFCASGAEDEKLFFGSGTQLSVL.

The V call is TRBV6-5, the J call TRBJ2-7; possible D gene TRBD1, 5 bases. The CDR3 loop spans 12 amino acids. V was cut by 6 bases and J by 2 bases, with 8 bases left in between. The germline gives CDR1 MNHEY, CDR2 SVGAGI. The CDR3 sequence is CASRGVPYEQYF. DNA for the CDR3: TGTGCCAGCAGAGGGGTCCCCTACGAGCAGTACTTC.

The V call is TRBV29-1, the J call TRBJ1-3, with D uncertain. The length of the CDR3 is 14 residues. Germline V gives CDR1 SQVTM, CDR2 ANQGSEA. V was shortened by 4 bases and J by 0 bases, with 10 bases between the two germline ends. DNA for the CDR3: TGCAGCGTTGCAAATCCGCTCTCTGGAAACACCATATATTTT. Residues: CSVANPLSGNTIYF.

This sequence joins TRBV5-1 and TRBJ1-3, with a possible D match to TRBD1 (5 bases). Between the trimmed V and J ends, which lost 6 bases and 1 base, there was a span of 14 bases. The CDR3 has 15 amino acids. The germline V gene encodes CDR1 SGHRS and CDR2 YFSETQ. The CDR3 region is CASNEGTASGNTIYF. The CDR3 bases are TGCGCCAGCAATGAAGGGACTGCGTCTGGAAACACCATATATTTT.

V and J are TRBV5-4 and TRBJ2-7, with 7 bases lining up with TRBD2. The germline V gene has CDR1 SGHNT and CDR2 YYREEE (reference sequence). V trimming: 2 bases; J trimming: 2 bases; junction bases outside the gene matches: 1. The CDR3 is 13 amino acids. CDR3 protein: CASSFRGAYEQYF. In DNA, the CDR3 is TGTGCCAGCAGCTTTCGGGGGGCCTACGAGCAGTACTTC.

The DNA of the CDR3 is TGTGCCAGCAGCCTCTCGACCGGGACAGGGGACACAGATACGCAGTATTTT. Amino acids: CASSLSTGTGDTDTQYF. This chain joins TRBV7-6 and TRBJ2-3; 10 nucleotides line up with TRBD1. J gave up 2 bases and V 5 bases, and 10 bases lay outside the gene matches. CDR3 size: 17 residues. CDR1 and CDR2 (germline): SGHVS, FNYEAQ.

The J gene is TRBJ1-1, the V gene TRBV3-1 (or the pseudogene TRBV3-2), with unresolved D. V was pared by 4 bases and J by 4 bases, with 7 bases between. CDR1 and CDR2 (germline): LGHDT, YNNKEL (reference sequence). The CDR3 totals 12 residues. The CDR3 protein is CASSLVGTEAFF. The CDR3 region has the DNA TGTGCCAGCAGCCTGGTAGGCACTGAAGCTTTCTTT.

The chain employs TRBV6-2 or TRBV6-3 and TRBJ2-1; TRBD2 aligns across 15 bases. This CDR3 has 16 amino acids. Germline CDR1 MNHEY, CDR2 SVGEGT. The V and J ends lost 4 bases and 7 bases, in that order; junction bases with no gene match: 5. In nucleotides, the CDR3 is TGTGCCAGCAGTTCCAGGACTAGCGGGGGGGATAATGAGCAGTTCTTC. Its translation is CASSSRTSGGDNEQFF.

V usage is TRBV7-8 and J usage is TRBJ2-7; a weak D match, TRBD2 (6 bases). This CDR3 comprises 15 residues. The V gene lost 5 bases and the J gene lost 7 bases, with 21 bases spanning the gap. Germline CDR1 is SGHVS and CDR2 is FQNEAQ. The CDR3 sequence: CASSPTGTVALEQYF. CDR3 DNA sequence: TGTGCCAGCAGCCCTACCGGGACTGTGGCCTTAGAGCAGTACTTC.

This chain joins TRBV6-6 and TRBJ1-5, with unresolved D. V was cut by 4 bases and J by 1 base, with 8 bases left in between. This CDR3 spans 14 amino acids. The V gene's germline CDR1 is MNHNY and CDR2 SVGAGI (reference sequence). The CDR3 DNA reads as TGTGCCAGCAGTTGGGCAGTCAGCAATCAGCCCCAGCATTTT. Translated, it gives CASSWAVSNQPQHF.

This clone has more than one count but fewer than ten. The CDR3 loop is CATKTSLNNEQFF. In nucleotides, the CDR3 is TGTGCCACCAAGACTTCGTTGAACAATGAGCAGTTCTTC. The chain combines TRBV12-3 or TRBV12-4 with TRBJ2-1, with D unresolved. V was clipped by 10 bases and J by 5 bases, with 15 bases between them. This CDR3 comprises 13 residues.

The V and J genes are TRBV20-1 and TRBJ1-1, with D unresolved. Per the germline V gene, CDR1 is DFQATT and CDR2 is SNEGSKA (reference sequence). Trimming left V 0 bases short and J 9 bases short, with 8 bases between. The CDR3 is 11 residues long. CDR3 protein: CSAREAAKAFF. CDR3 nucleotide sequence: TGCAGTGCTAGAGAGGCAGCCAAAGCTTTCTTT.